The T cell receptor beta chain under discussion was sequenced for a study of blood T cell repertoires in COVID-19. Overall study context: The United States, Italy and Spain supplied acute and convalescent COVID-19 samples.

The CDR3 contains 13 residues. In germline, CDR1 is SGHTS, CDR2 YDEGEE. Trimming took 5 bases from V and 8 from J; bases not matched to a gene: 3. In the source study's methods: It was from reference gene primer amplification that nucleated cell counts were estimated. TCRdb keeps only in-frame clones here, not all; method: immunoSEQ multiplex PCR. V and J calls and clone size are those listed in that table; D and trimming were worked out from the DNA. The data contain some 170,000 clones, 80% to 90% of them singletons. This clone showed up many times. This TCR came from a human donor in a cohort sampled during active COVID-19. The rearrangement uses TRBV5-8 and TRBJ1-4, with 10 bases lining up with TRBD1. Specimen: peripheral blood. Here the CDR3 reads CASRTGGWEKLFF. For the CDR3, the DNA is TGTGCCAGCAGGACAGGGGGCTGGGAAAAACTGTTTTTT.